This T cell receptor (beta chain) was sequenced for a study of blood T cell repertoires in COVID-19. For the study at large: The samples span acute and convalescent COVID-19 from the United States, Italy and Spain. The analysed material was cDNA or gDNA that came from T cells, B-cell-depleted T cells, or PBMCs.

Germline values: CDR1 ENHRY, CDR2 SYGVKD. V was cut by 4 bases and J by 0 bases, with 13 bases left in between. CDR3 size: 15 residues. The sample holds a few counts of this clone. Original analysis: Estimated nucleated cell counts came from reference gene primer amplification. The protocol was immunoSEQ multiplex PCR, while the TCRdb copy is restricted to in-frame clones and leaves out a portion. The V and J calls and clone size are taken from that table; D and trimming were inferred from the DNA. In the table there are 37,000 or so clones, about 88% of which are singletons. This TCR was sampled from a man in his fifties or sixties with active COVID-19. The sequencing sample was made of peripheral blood. The chain carries TRBV10-3 and TRBJ2-7; D possibly corresponds to TRBD2 (5 bases). The CDR3 bases are TGTGCCATCAGTGTAGTGCGGAGCGGCTCCTACGAGCAGTACTTC. This codes for CAISVVRSGSYEQYF.